This T cell receptor (beta chain) was sequenced for a study of cytomegalovirus exposure and HLA in healthy donors. Overall study: Falling in the Caucasian-associated ancestry cluster were 80% to 85% of 398 genotyped donors. Study-level points and caveats: Reports described diagnosis of cytomegalovirus status by the classifier as highly specific and sensitive. A later analysis revealed that TCR association rates differed between HLA loci, peaking at DRB1 and bottoming out at HLA-C. Presence/absence analyses assumed roughly uniform sequencing depth across donors.

In regard to this clone: Its antigen is currently unknown.

The PCR contained 60 Vbeta and 13 Jbeta primers. Method: immunoSEQ multiplex PCR; TCRdb's copy keeps in-frame clones and lacks some. Of about 200,000 clones in the sample, 70% to 80% were seen once. CDR3 length: 14 amino acids. Looked up from germline, CDR1 is ENHRY and CDR2 is SYGVKD. V lost 4 bases, J lost 7 bases, and 7 bases stayed unmatched. The receptor comes from a girl between 10 and 17 years old in good health and CMV-seropositive. Input material: PBMCs. The chain has TRBV10-3 and TRBJ2-7; 10 bases match TRBD1. The DNA for the CDR3 is TGTGCCATCAGTGCCGACAGGGGGCTAGAAGAGCAGTACTTC. It codes for CAISADRGLEEQYF.